One TCR beta chain is described in this entry. CDR3 size: 12 residues. V was clipped by 2 bases and J by 9 bases; unmatched bases: 2. Germline CDR1 is SGHRS and CDR2 is YFSETQ. The table came from immunoSEQ multiplex PCR; TCRdb's copy has only in-frame clones and leaves some out. The sample lists some 200,000 clones, approximately 80% seen once, with about 7.8% in the top ten. This record comes from a study of blood T cell repertoires in COVID-19. Study in general: The study drew acute and convalescent COVID-19 samples from the United States, Italy and Spain. PBMCs, B-cell-depleted T cells, or T cells provided the cDNA or gDNA that made up the material.

The receptor comes from a woman of 80 years or more with COVID-19, enrolled during active disease. The chain links TRBV5-1 to TRBJ2-1, with 7 nucleotides matching TRBD2. The sequencing input was peripheral blood. The CDR3 reads CASSLPGGEQFF. The CDR3 DNA reads as TGCGCCAGCAGCTTACCGGGAGGTGAGCAGTTCTTC.